Presented here are 9 T cell receptor beta chains from one specimen sequenced in a study of shared clonotypes between healthy human individuals. Measured with immunoSEQ multiplex PCR; TCRdb has only the in-frame clones, and not every one. This sample yields some 2,400,000 clones, of which approximately 94% are seen a single time; roughly 0.13% belongs to the top ten. The material sequenced was naive CD4+ T cells sorted from blood. Regarding subset: CD45RA+ positively selected. Receptor source: a man younger than 35 in good health.

This chain links TRBV6-6 with TRBJ2-7; D might be TRBD2 (5 bases). V gave up 2 bases and J gave up 0 bases, with 11 bases separating them. This CDR3 is built from 15 residues. The germline V gene encodes CDR1 MNHNY and CDR2 SVGAGI (reference sequence). The CDR3 loop is CASSYPRVNSYEQYF. The CDR3 coding sequence is TGTGCCAGCAGTTACCCGCGGGTGAACTCCTACGAGCAGTACTTC.

About this clone: A junction end diverges from the germline sequence, so it may reflect a read error. V is TRBV18 and J is TRBJ1-2; D gene ambiguous. The CDR3 has 15 amino acids. Per germline, CDR1 KGHSH and CDR2 LQKENI. Written as DNA, the CDR3 is TGTGCCAGCTCAACACCGGAGAAGGGTTTTGGTGGCTACACCTTC. As protein: CASSTPEKGFGGYTF.

The chain employs TRBV19 and TRBJ1-1; possibly TRBD1 for D (6 bases). Germline CDR1 and CDR2: LNHDA and SQIVND (reference sequence). The CDR3 has 16 residues. V lost 6 bases, J lost 6 bases, and 23 bases lay in between. In DNA, the CDR3 is TGTGCCAGTAGGTTGGTAGGGGAACAGGGTGGCCCTGAAGCTTTCTTT. Protein: CASRLVGEQGGPEAFF.

This clone has only one observation. Distinct nucleotide sequences in the sample also encode this CDR3. The CDR3 region has the DNA TGTGCCAGCAGTTACTCGGGACAGGGGGGGTACGAGCAGTACTTC. This sequence encodes CASSYSGQGGYEQYF. The chain employs TRBV6-5 and TRBJ2-7, with 11 bases identical to TRBD1. V lost 0 bases to trimming and J lost 4 bases; unmatched junction nucleotides: 2. The germline V gene encodes CDR1 MNHEY and CDR2 SVGAGI. This CDR3 has 15 amino acids.

This clone was counted once. V is TRBV5-4 and J is TRBJ1-1; 9 bases fit TRBD1. CDR3 size: 14 residues. V dropped 4 bases and J dropped 6; count of bases not matched to a gene: 7. Germline CDR1 and CDR2: SGHNT and YYREEE (reference sequence). This CDR3 reads CASSLRTGEPEAFF. Here the CDR3 DNA reads TGTGCCAGCAGCCTCCGGACAGGGGAGCCTGAAGCTTTCTTT.

The J gene is TRBJ1-1, the V gene TRBV2; no clear D gene. The V end lost 5 bases, the J end lost 2 bases, and 9 bases lay between the germline ends. The V gene's germline CDR1 is SNHLY and CDR2 FYNNEI. The CDR3 runs 13 residues. CDR3 loop: CASSSNRNTEAFF. The CDR3 DNA is TGTGCCAGCAGTTCAAACAGAAACACTGAAGCTTTCTTT.

CDR3 loop: CASSLGTSVSEQYF. In nucleotides, the CDR3 is TGCGCCAGCAGCCTCGGGACTAGCGTCTCCGAGCAGTACTTC. The chain employs TRBV5-1 and TRBJ2-7; 10 positions match TRBD2. Trimming at V came to 4 bases and at J to 6 bases, leaving 7 bases not matched to a gene. This CDR3 region has 14 residues. Germline values: CDR1 SGHRS, CDR2 YFSETQ. Full variable domain (outside the CDR3, taken from reference TRBV5-1 and TRBJ2-7): KAGVTQTPRYLIKTRGQQVTLSCSPISGHRSVSWYQQTPGQGLQFLFEYFSETQRNKGNFPGRFSGRQFSNSRSEMNVSTLELGDSALYLCASSLGTSVSEQYFGPGTRLTVT.

A word on this clone: Additional DNA sequences in this sample encode the identical CDR3. The rearrangement joins TRBV2 to TRBJ1-2; 9 nucleotides agree with TRBD1. J lost 2 bases, V lost 5 bases, and 3 bases had no gene match. Looked up from germline, CDR1 is SNHLY and CDR2 is FYNNEI. This CDR3 has 14 amino acids. The CDR3 DNA reads TGTGCCAGCAGTTCCGACAGGGGGAACTATGGCTACACCTTC. Its translation: CASSSDRGNYGYTF.

This rearrangement joins TRBV4-1 to TRBJ2-3, with D perhaps matching TRBD2 (5 bases). The V end lost 1 base, the J end lost 2 bases, and 10 bases lay between the germline ends. CDR1 is MGHRA and CDR2 is YSYEKL in the germline V gene. The length of the CDR3 is 15 residues. CDR3: CASSQGTHYTDTQYF. Here the CDR3 DNA reads TGCGCCAGCAGCCAAGGGACTCATTACACAGATACGCAGTATTTT.